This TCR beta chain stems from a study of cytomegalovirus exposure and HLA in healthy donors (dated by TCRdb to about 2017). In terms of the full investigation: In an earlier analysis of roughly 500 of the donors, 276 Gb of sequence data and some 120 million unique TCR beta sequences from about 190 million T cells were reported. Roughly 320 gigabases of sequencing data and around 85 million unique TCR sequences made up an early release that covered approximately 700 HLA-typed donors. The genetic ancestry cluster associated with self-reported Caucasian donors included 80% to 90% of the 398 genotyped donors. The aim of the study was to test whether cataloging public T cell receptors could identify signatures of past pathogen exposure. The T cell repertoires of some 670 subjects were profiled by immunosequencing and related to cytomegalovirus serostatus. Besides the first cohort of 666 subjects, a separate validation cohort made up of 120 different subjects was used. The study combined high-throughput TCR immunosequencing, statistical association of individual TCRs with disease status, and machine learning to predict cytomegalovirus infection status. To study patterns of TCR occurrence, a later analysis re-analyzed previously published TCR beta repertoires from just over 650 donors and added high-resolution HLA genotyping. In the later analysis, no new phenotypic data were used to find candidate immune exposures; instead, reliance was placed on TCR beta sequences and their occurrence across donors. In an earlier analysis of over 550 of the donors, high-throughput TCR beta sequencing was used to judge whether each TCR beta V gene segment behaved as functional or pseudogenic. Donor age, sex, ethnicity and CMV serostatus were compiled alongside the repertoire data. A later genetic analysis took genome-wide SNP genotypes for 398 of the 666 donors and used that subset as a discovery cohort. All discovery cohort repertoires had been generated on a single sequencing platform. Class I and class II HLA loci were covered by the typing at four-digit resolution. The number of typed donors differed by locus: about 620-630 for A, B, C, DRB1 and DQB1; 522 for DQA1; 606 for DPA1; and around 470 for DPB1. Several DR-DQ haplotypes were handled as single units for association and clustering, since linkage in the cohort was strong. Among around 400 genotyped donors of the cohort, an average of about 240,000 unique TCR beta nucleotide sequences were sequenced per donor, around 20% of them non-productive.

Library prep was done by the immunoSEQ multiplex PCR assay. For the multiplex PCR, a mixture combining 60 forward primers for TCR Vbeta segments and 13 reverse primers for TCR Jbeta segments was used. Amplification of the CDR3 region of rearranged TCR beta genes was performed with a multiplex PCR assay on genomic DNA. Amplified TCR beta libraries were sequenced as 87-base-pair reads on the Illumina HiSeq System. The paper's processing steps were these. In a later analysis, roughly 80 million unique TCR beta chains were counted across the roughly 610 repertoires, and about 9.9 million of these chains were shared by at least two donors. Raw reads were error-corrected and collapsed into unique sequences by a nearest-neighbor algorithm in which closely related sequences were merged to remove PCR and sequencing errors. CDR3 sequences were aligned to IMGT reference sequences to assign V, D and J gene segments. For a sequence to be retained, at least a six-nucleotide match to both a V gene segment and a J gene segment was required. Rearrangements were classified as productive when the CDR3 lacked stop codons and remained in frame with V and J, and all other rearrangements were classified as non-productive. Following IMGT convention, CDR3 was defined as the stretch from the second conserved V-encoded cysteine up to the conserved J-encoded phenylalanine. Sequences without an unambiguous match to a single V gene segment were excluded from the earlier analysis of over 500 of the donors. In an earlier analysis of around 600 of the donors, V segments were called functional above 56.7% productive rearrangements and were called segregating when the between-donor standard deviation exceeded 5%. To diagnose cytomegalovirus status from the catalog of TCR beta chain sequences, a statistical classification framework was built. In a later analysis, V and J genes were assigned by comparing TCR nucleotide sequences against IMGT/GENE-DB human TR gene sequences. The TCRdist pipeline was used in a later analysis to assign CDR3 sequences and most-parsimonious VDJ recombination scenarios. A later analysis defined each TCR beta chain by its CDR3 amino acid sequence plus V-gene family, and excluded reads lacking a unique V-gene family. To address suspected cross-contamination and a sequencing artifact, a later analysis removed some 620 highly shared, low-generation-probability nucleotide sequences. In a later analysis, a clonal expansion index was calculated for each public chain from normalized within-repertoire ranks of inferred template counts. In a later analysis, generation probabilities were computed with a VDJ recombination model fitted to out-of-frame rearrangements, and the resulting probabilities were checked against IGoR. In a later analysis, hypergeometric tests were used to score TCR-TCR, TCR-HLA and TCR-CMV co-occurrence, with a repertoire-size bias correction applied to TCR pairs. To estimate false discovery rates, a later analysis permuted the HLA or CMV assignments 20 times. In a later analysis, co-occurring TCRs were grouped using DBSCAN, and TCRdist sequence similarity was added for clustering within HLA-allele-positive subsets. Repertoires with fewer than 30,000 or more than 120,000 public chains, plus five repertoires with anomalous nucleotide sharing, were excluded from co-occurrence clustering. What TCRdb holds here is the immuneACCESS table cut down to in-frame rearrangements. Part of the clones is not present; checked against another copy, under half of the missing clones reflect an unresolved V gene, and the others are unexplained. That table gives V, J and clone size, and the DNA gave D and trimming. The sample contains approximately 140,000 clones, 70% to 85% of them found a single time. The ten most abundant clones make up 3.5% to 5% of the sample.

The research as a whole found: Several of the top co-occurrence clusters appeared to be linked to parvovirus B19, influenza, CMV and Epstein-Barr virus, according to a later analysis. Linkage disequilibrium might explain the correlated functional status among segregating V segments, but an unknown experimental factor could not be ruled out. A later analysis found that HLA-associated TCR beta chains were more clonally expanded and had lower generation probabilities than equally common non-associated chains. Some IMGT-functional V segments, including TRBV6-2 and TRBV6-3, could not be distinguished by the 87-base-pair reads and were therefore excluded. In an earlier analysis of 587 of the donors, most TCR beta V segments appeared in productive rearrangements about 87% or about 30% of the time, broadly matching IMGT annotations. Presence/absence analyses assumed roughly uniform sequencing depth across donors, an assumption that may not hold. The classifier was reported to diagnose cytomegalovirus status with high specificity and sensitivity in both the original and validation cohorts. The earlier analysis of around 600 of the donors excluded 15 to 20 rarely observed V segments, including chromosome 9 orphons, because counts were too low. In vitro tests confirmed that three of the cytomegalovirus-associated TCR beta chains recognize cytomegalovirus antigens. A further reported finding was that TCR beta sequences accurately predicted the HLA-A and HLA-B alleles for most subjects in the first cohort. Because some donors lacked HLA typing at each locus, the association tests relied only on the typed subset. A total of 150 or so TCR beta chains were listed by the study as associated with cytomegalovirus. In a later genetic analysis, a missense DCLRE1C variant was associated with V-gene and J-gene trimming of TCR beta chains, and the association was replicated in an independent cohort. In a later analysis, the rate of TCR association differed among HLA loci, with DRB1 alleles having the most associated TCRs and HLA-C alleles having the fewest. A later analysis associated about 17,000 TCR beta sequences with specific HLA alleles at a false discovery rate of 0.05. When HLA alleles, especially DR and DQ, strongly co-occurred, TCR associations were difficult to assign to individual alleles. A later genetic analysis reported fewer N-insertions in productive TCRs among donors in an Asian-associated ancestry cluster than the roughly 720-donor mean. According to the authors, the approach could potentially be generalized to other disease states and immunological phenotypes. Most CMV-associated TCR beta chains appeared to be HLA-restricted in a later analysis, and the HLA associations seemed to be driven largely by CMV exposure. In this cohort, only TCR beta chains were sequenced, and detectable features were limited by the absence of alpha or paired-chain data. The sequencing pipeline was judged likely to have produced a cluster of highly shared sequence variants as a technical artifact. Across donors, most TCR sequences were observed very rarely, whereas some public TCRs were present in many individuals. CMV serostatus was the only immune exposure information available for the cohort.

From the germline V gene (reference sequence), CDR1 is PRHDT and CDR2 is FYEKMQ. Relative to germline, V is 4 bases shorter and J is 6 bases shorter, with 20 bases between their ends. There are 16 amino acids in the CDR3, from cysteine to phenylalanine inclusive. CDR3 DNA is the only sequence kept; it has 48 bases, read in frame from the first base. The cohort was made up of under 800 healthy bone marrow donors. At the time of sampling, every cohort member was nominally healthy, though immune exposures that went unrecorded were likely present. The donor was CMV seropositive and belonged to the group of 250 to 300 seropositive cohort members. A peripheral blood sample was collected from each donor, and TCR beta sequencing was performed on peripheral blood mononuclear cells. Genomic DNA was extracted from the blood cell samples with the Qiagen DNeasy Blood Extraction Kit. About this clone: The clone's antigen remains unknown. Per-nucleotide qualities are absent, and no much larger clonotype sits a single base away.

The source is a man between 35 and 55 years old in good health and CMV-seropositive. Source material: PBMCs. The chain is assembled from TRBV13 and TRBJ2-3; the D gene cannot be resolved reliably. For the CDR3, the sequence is CASSSPGSSPSDTQYF. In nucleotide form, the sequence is TGTGCCAGCAGCTCCCCCGGTAGTTCCCCATCCGATACGCAGTATTTT.